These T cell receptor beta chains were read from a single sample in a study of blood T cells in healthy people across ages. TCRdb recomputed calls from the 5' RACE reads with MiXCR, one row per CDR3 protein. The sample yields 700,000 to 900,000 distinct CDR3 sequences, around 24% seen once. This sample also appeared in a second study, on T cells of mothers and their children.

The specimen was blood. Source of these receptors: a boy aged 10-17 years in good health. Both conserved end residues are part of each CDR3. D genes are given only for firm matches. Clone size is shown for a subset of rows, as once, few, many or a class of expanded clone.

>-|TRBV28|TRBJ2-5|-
CASSKTHNQETQYF
TGTGCCAGCAGTAAGACACACAACCAAGAGACCCAGTACTTC
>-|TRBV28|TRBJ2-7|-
CASSLGSAGVAPGEQYF
TGTGCCAGCAGTTTAGGATCGGCAGGGGTCGCCCCTGGGGAGCAGTACTTC
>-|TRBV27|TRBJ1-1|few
CASSIGRATPTEAFF
TGTGCCAGCAGTATAGGCCGGGCGACCCCGACTGAAGCTTTCTTT
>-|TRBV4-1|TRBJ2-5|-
CASSQPTGKGETQYF
TGCGCCAGCAGCCAACCTACAGGGAAGGGAGAGACCCAGTACTTC
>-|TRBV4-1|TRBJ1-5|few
CASSQGGAVGGRLPQHF
TGCGCCAGCAGCCAAGGAGGGGCGGTGGGAGGCCGGTTGCCCCAGCATTTT
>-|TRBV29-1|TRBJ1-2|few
CSAYRESYGYTF
TGCAGCGCCTACAGGGAAAGCTATGGCTACACCTTC
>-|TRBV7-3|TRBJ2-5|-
CASSLTDSPRETQYF
TGTGCCAGCAGCTTAACGGACAGCCCGAGGGAGACCCAGTACTTC
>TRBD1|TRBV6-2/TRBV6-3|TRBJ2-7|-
CASSYFPGQGDYEQYF
TGTGCCAGCAGTTATTTTCCGGGACAGGGGGACTACGAGCAGTACTTC
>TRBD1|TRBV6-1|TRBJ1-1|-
CASSAWIGGAGTEAFF
TGTGCCAGCAGTGCATGGATAGGGGGCGCGGGCACTGAAGCTTTCTTT
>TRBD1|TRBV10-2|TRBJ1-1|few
CTSRSPTLGQGYEAFF
TGCACCAGCAGATCACCTACGCTCGGACAGGGTTATGAAGCTTTCTTT
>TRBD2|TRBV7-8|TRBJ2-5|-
CASSLRFSGGQETQYF
TGTGCCAGCAGCTTACGGTTTAGCGGGGGCCAAGAGACCCAGTACTTC
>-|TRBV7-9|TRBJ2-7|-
CPSSLKGVLYEQYF
TGTCCCAGCAGCTTAAAAGGGGTTCTCTACGAGCAGTACTTC
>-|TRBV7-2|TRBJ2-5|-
CASSYRLEETQYF
TGTGCCAGCAGCTACAGACTAGAAGAGACCCAGTACTTC
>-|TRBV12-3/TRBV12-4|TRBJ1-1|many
CASSLLDGNTEAFF
TGTGCCAGCAGTTTACTCGACGGGAACACTGAAGCTTTCTTT
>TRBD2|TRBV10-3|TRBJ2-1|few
CAISEGGGYNEQFF
TGTGCCATCAGTGAGGGCGGGGGCTACAATGAGCAGTTCTTC
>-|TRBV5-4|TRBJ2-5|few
CASSLATGAVKETQYF
TGTGCCAGCAGCTTGGCCACGGGGGCGGTCAAAGAGACCCAGTACTTC
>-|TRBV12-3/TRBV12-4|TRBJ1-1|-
CASLGFERGGNTEAFF
TGTGCCAGCTTGGGATTTGAGAGGGGAGGGAACACTGAAGCTTTCTTT
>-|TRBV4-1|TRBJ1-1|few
CASSKEGARGGNTEAFF
TGCGCCAGCAGCAAGGAAGGGGCGCGGGGGGGGAACACTGAAGCTTTCTTT
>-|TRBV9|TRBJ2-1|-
CASSPLRMINNEQFF
TGTGCCAGCAGCCCCCTCCGGATGATAAACAATGAGCAGTTCTTC
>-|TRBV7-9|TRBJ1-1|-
CVSSPRRGTEAFF
TGTGTCAGCAGCCCGCGCAGGGGCACTGAAGCTTTCTTT
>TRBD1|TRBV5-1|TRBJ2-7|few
CASSTRDRGNIIYEQYF
TGCGCCAGCAGCACCCGGGACAGGGGGAATATAATCTACGAGCAGTACTTC
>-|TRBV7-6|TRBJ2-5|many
CASSLDTRRTQYF
TGTGCCAGCAGCTTGGACACCCGCAGGACCCAGTACTTC
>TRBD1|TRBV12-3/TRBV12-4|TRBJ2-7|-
CASRHRGGNEQYF
TGTGCCAGCAGACACAGGGGTGGAAACGAGCAGTACTTC
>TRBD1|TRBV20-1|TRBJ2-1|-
CSATGQGTSRSSYNEQFF
TGCAGTGCCACCGGACAGGGGACCTCTCGGAGCTCCTACAATGAGCAGTTCTTC
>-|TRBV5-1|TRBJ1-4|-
CASSLGQDEKLFF
TGCGCCAGCAGCTTGGGCCAGGATGAAAAACTGTTTTTT
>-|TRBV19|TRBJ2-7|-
CASSMNTAYEQYF
TGTGCCAGTAGTATGAACACCGCCTACGAGCAGTACTTC
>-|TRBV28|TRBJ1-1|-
CASRPRDRKEAFF
TGTGCCAGCAGACCGCGAGACAGGAAAGAAGCTTTCTTT
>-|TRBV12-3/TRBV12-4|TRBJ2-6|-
CASSNTYGGPYSGANVLTF
TGTGCCAGCAGCAACACGTACGGGGGCCCCTACTCTGGGGCCAACGTCCTGACTTTC
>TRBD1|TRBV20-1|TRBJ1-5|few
CSARDPDRMGRAQHF
TGCAGTGCTAGAGACCCGGACAGGATGGGGAGGGCCCAGCATTTT
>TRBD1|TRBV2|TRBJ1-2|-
CASSRDRAEGGYTF
TGTGCCAGCAGTCGGGACAGGGCAGAAGGAGGCTACACCTTC
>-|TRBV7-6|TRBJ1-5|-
CASSLAQLDTQHF
TGTGCCAGCAGCTTAGCCCAATTAGATACGCAGCATTTT
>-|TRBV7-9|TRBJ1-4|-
CAGSAGNFGKLFF
TGTGCCGGCAGCGCTGGGAATTTTGGGAAACTGTTTTTT
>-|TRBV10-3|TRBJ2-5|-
CAISESGTQYF
TGTGCCATCAGTGAGTCCGGGACCCAGTACTTC
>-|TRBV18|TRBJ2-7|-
CASSLGFLRDEQYF
TGTGCCAGCTCACTAGGGTTCCTTAGGGACGAGCAGTACTTC
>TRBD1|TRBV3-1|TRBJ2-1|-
CASSQGTGGRSFNYNEQFF
TGTGCCAGCAGCCAAGGGACAGGGGGCCGTAGTTTCAACTACAATGAGCAGTTCTTC
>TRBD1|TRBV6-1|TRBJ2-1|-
CASSERQGTKGEQFF
TGTGCCAGCAGTGAAAGACAGGGAACTAAGGGTGAGCAGTTCTTC
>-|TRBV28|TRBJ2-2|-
CASNNGVPIYTGELFF
TGTGCCAGCAACAATGGGGTACCGATTTACACCGGGGAGCTGTTTTTT
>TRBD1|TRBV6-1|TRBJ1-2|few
CASSDGTEDFYGYTF
TGTGCCAGCAGTGATGGGACAGAGGATTTCTATGGCTACACCTTC
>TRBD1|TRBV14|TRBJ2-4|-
CASSPPNRGIQGKAKNIQYF
TGTGCCAGCAGCCCTCCCAACCGCGGAATACAGGGGAAAGCCAAAAACATTCAGTACTTC
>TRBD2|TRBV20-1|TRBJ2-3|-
CSAPRDSGVTTDTQYF
TGCAGTGCTCCGCGTGATAGCGGGGTTACGACAGATACGCAGTATTTT
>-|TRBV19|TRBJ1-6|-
CASSERTILNSPLHF
TGTGCCAGTAGTGAGCGGACAATCCTAAATTCACCCCTCCACTTT
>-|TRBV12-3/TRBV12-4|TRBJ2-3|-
CATKWGPDTQYF
TGTGCCACCAAATGGGGGCCAGATACGCAGTATTTT
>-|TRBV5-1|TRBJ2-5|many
CASSPGHQETQYF
TGTGCCAGCTCACCCGGCCACCAAGAGACCCAGTACTTC
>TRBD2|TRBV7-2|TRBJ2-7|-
CASSTTSGGLSSYEQYF
TGTGCCAGCAGCACAACTAGCGGGGGTCTAAGCTCCTACGAGCAGTACTTC
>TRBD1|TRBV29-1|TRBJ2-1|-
CSVEEGIGTGGYGEQFF
TGCAGCGTTGAAGAGGGGATTGGGACAGGGGGCTATGGTGAGCAGTTCTTC
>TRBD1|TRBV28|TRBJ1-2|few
CASSSGQFYGYTF
TGTGCCAGCAGCTCGGGACAGTTCTATGGCTACACCTTC
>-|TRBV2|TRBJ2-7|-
CASLGDYEQYF
TGTGCCAGCTTAGGGGACTACGAGCAGTACTTC
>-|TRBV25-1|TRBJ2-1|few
CASSDEDYYNEQFF
TGTGCCAGCAGTGATGAGGACTACTACAATGAGCAGTTCTTC
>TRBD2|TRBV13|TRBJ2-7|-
CASSTSGTSGGTYSYEQYF
TGTGCCAGCAGCACCTCCGGGACTAGCGGGGGGACCTACTCCTACGAGCAGTACTTC
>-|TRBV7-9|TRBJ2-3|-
CASSPMGGRTDTQYF
TGTGCCAGCAGCCCTATGGGGGGGCGCACAGATACGCAGTATTTT
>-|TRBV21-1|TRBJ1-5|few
CASSISRLTGGGQPQHF
TGTGCCAGCAGCATCTCGAGACTTACAGGGGGCGGACAGCCCCAGCATTTT
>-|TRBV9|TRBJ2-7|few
CASSFRDSPYEQYF
TGTGCCAGCAGCTTCCGGGACTCTCCCTACGAGCAGTACTTC
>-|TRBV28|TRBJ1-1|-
CASSLRLVASAFF
TGTGCCAGCAGTTTAAGACTAGTCGCGTCAGCTTTCTTT
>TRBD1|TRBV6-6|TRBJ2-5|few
CASSYSTGYKETQYF
TGTGCCAGCAGTTACTCGACAGGGTATAAGGAGACCCAGTACTTC